This TCR beta chain is drawn from a study of human T cells and chemical hapten exposure. Across the study: Across its approximately 25 weeks, the study gave patients weekly diphenylcyclopropenone doses to the scalp. Yields of TCR per sample differed, chiefly owing to small differences in pooled library volume.

The CDR3 loop spans 15 amino acids. Per the germline V gene, CDR1 is SGHDT and CDR2 is YYEEEE. V lost 6 bases and J lost 2; bases outside the gene matches: 4. TCRdb analysed the RACE reads with MiXCR anew, one entry per CDR3 protein. The sample gives about 260,000 distinct CDR3 sequences, approximately 8.6% of which show up once; 2% to 2.5% is in the top ten. The time point denotes: pre-sensitization, week 0. Treatment defined: therapeutic diphenylcyclopropenone sensitization with weekly scalp DPC. This sequence was found in a woman aged 40 to 50 with alopecia areata. Some clones in this sample may be carry-over from other donors' samples. This chain connects TRBV5-6 to TRBJ2-2; 10 bases are shared with TRBD2. The specimen comprised whole blood, sampled in connection with sensitization to the hapten diphenylcyclopropenone (DPC). CDR3 nucleotide sequence: TGTGCCAGCACTAGCGGGAGCCTCAACACCGGGGAGCTGTTTTTT. Translation gives CASTSGSLNTGELFF.